This T cell receptor (beta chain) stems from a study of blood T cell repertoires in COVID-19. In germline, CDR1 is SGHVS, CDR2 FNYEAQ. The CDR3 sequence is 15 residues long. The method was immunoSEQ multiplex PCR; TCRdb's version includes in-frame clones alone and lacks a portion of them. The data contain approximately 300,000 clones, 92% of them singletons. This clone was seen only once. A junction boundary mismatches the germline segment, possibly from a read error. This TCR came from a young woman who had recovered from COVID-19. The chain recombines TRBV7-6 with TRBJ2-2; perhaps TRBD1 as D (5 bases). Sequencing was performed on PBMCs or T cells enriched from blood (not recorded which). In nucleotides, the CDR3 is TGTGCCAGCAGTTTAGGGGCCCTGAACACCGGGGAGCTGTTTTTT. The encoded protein is CASSLGALNTGELFF.